The TCR beta chain under discussion was sequenced for a study of T cells in Graves' hyperthyroidism and ophthalmopathy (dated by TCRdb to about 2019). With respect to the entire study: Peripheral blood was sampled at the time of initial diagnosis, prior to any treatment. After blood sampling, hyperthyroidism patients were treated with methimazole at a starting dose of 30 mg daily, and ophthalmopathy patients were treated with high-dose intravenous methylprednisolone. An independent validation cohort of 18 to 20 hyperthyroidism patients and about 15 patients who later progressed to ophthalmopathy tested prospective prediction of ophthalmopathy. The paper reports TCR Vbeta CDR3 sequencing of some 140 peripheral blood samples: fewer than 50 ophthalmopathy, fewer than 80 hyperthyroidism and 17 progressor patients. To identify distinguishing TCR V-J signatures, a discovery cohort of 90 to 100 patients was used, comprising roughly 45 with Graves' ophthalmopathy and 57 with stable Graves' hyperthyroidism. The roughly 91 discovery patients were randomly divided into training and test sets at a 7:3 ratio. In addition, the study compared T-cell repertoires in thyroid tissue and in blood from five to seven Graves' hyperthyroidism patients. Broad study findings and their caveats: Most expanded thyroid clonotypes (frequency above 0.001) were also found in blood, which suggests that blood repertoires may mirror thyroid immune responses. In validation, the model predicted progression to ophthalmopathy a median of around 6.5 months before onset, with about 64% sensitivity and roughly 79% specificity. A model built on a 13 V-J signature distinguished ophthalmopathy from stable hyperthyroidism, reaching roughly 88% sensitivity and around 81% specificity in cross-validation and 80%/75% in testing. Sample size was not statistically predetermined, and investigators were not blinded to group allocation.

TCR beta CDR3 regions were amplified from RNA transcripts. A first-round RT-PCR of the TCR CDR3 used the HTBI primer set with the Qiagen OneStep RT-PCR kit. A second multiplex PCR round built the libraries, followed by size selection and purification. Paired-end sequencing of the libraries was performed with 100 bp reads on an Illumina HiSeq2000. Under the source paper's analysis protocol: Raw data were processed with SOAPnuke, discarding reads with adapters, uncalled bases, mean Phred below 15, or no exact constant-primer or identifier match. High-quality paired reads were merged with COPE v1.2.5, and unique nucleotide sequences were defined as clonotypes. MiTCR v1.1 was used to align clonotypes to the IMGT TRBV, TRBD and TRBJ reference segments. The analysis was restricted to V-J combinations with a frequency above 0.0001, which together covered over 99% of the repertoires. The TCS score was defined as F50 (clonal expansion) divided by E x V (chaos), with BLOSUM62-based TCRdist calculated between CDR3 peptides within each V-J. Welch's t-statistics and random forest reduced just over 500 V-J features to about 12, which were used in a naive Bayes classifier (R e1071). In TCRdb, the public reads were trimmed at Q25 with fastp and aligned with MiXCR, with productive beta chains retained. Rows with one shared CDR3 protein collapse into an entry with the most common genes and DNA. TCRdb's processing, not the study's, gives the V and J calls here. Here the sample has under 250,000 distinct CDR3 sequences; about 25% occur a single time. The ten largest clonotypes hold about a third of the sample.

V is cut back by 1 base and J by 6 bases, with 12 bases in the junction unmatched. In the germline V gene, CDR1 corresponds to SGHTA and CDR2 to FQGNSA. From cysteine to phenylalanine, the CDR3 is 16 amino acids long. The sequence is cut down to CDR3 DNA, 48 bases in frame from base 1. Ophthalmopathy patients had moderately to severely active disease, with a Clinical Activity Score of 3 or more, a NOSPECS grade of 4 or more, and a disease duration of less than 3 months. Exclusion was applied to patients with uncontrolled infections, other autoimmune diseases, pregnancy or lactation. Clinical symptoms, serum thyroxine and TRAb, thyroid ultrasound, and orbital computed tomography formed the basis for the diagnoses. PBMCs were isolated from more than 8 ml of fresh peripheral blood by Ficoll-Paque density gradient centrifugation. Total RNA was extracted using Trizol reagent, and RNA quality was assessed on an Agilent 2100 Bioanalyzer.

In its sample, this clonotype was seen many times. It has no known antigen specificity. Base qualities were left out, and no much larger clone turns up one base away. The sequencing sample was made of blood. The rearranged chain carries TRBV7-2 and TRBJ2-7, with 7 junctional bases fitting TRBD2. This sequence was found in a woman between 35 and 50 years old with Graves' ophthalmopathy. CDR3 loop: CASSLVGSGTPSEQYF. The sequence in DNA is TGTGCCAGCAGCTTAGTGGGAAGCGGGACCCCCAGCGAGCAGTACTTC.